Below are 23 T cell receptor beta chains sequenced from a single sample in a study of blood T cell repertoires in COVID-19. The data were produced by immunoSEQ multiplex PCR, yet TCRdb's version contains in-frame clones alone and is incomplete. The repertoire holds 130,000 to 150,000 clones, 81% seen once, with around 8.5% in the top ten. The material sequenced was peripheral blood. The receptors here all came from a human donor in a cohort sampled during active COVID-19.

The V gene is TRBV7-9, the J gene TRBJ2-3, with 8 bases identical to TRBD1. CDR1 SEHNR and CDR2 FQNEAQ come from the germline V gene (reference sequence). The CDR3 is 16 residues long. With V trimmed by 2 bases and J by 11 bases, 15 bases remained unmatched. The CDR3 protein is CASSLFGTGPGSVQYF. The CDR3 nucleotides are TGTGCCAGCAGCTTATTCGGGACAGGACCCGGATCCGTGCAGTATTTT.

The chain has TRBV5-1 and TRBJ2-7; TRBD2 might be the D (5 bases). Germline lookup yields CDR1 SGHRS and CDR2 YFSETQ. Between the trimmed V and J ends, which lost 3 bases and 0 bases, there was a span of 7 bases. The length of the CDR3 is 13 residues. The CDR3 nucleotides are TGCGCCAGCAGCTCGGGAAGCTCCTACGAGCAGTACTTC. Residues: CASSSGSSYEQYF.

The chain couples TRBV9 to TRBJ2-1, with TRBD2 identical over 10 bases. The germline CDR1 and CDR2 sequences are SGDLS and YYNGEE. With 4 bases clipped from V and 9 bases from J, the junction kept 13 bases outside the gene matches. This CDR3 has 16 residues. CDR3 bases: TGTGCCAGCAGCCGGTTCACAGCGGGAGGGCCAGGTGAGCAGTTCTTC. This gives the protein CASSRFTAGGPGEQFF.

V usage is TRBV6-5 and J usage is TRBJ2-6, with D unclear. V dropped 2 bases and J dropped 0 bases, with 5 bases sitting between them. CDR3 length: 15 amino acids. Germline CDR1 reads MNHEY; CDR2 reads SVGAGI. CDR3 DNA sequence: TGTGCCAGCAGTTACCTCTACTCTGGGGCCAACGTCCTGACTTTC. It specifies CASSYLYSGANVLTF.

The genes are TRBV11-2 and TRBJ2-3; the match to TRBD2 covers 8 bases. V gave up 2 bases and J gave up 2 bases; unmatched junction bases: 3. The CDR3 contains 15 residues. Germline V gene lookup returns CDR1 SGHAT and CDR2 FQNNGV. CDR3 region: CASSLLAGHTDTQYF. The CDR3 DNA is TGTGCCAGCAGCTTACTAGCGGGCCACACAGATACGCAGTATTTT.

This chain connects TRBV5-1 to TRBJ2-3; 9 positions agree with TRBD1. The CDR3 extends over 15 amino acids. From germline, CDR1 is SGHRS and CDR2 YFSETQ. V trimming: 4 bases; J trimming: 2 bases; junction bases outside the gene matches: 5. CDR3 in amino acids: CASSPGQGYTDTQYF. CDR3 bases: TGCGCCAGCAGCCCGGGACAGGGCTACACAGATACGCAGTATTTT.

CDR3: CASNSGGWRQPQHF. The CDR3 nucleotides read TGTGCCAGCAACTCGGGGGGATGGAGGCAGCCCCAGCATTTT. The chain employs TRBV19 and TRBJ1-5, with a weak D call TRBD1 (5 bases). Trimming cost V 9 bases and J 7 bases, with 19 bases left between them. Germline assignment: CDR1 LNHDA and CDR2 SQIVND (reference sequence). CDR3 length: 14 residues.

The chain employs TRBV4-2 and TRBJ2-7; 13 nucleotides align to TRBD2. This CDR3 has 18 residues. V lost 0 bases and J lost 1; bases outside the gene matches: 6. Germline V gene lookup returns CDR1 LGHNA and CDR2 YNFKEQ. The CDR3, as DNA: TGTGCCAGCAGCCAAGATCTCCCGGGACTAGCGGGGTCCTACGAGCAGTACTTC. Translated, it gives CASSQDLPGLAGSYEQYF.

The rearrangement joins TRBV10-1 to TRBJ2-5; 7 nucleotides line up with TRBD1. CDR1 is WNHNN and CDR2 is SYGVQD in the germline V gene (reference sequence). V trimming: 5 bases; J trimming: 1 base; junction bases outside the gene matches: 1. The CDR3 loop spans 13 amino acids. The CDR3 reads CASSRDSQETQYF. The CDR3 bases are TGCGCCAGCAGTCGGGACAGCCAAGAGACCCAGTACTTC.

This clone was seen only once. The chain joins TRBV5-6 to TRBJ2-7; maybe TRBD1 (6 bases). The CDR3 sequence is 17 residues long. With 5 bases removed from V and 0 bases from J, the gap between germline ends came to 21 bases. In germline, CDR1 is SGHDT, CDR2 YYEEEE. CDR3 sequence reads: CASRTTFTGRNSYEQYF. The CDR3 nucleotides read TGTGCCAGCAGAACTACCTTTACAGGGAGAAACTCCTACGAGCAGTACTTC.

This rearrangement joins TRBV4-2 to TRBJ1-2; TRBD1 matches 12 bases. Germline V lookup: CDR1 LGHNA, CDR2 YNFKEQ. V dropped 2 bases and J dropped 6; count of bases not matched to a gene: 10. CDR3 length equals 17 residues. This CDR3 reads CASSQLPGTGGRNGYTF. For the CDR3, the DNA is TGTGCCAGCAGCCAACTCCCTGGGACAGGGGGCCGGAATGGCTACACCTTC.

The V and J genes are TRBV15 and TRBJ2-7, with TRBD1 identical over 8 bases. V was pared by 2 bases and J by 0 bases, with 6 bases of the junction left unmatched. Germline loops: CDR1 LNHNV, CDR2 YYDKDF (reference sequence). The CDR3 totals 16 residues. The CDR3 DNA follows: TGTGCCACCAGCAGAACCGGGACAGGAGGCTCCTACGAGCAGTACTTC. It translates to CATSRTGTGGSYEQYF.

The CDR3 protein is CASSFRGVSPYEQYF. The CDR3, as DNA: TGTGCCAGCAGTTTTCGCGGAGTTAGTCCCTACGAGCAGTACTTC. V and J are TRBV28 and TRBJ2-7; D is unresolved. CDR3 length: 15 residues. V was cut by 3 bases and J by 2 bases, with 14 bases left in between. CDR1 and CDR2 from the germline V gene are MDHEN and SYDVKM.

V is TRBV5-5 and J is TRBJ1-3; D ambiguous. Trimming shortened V by 2 bases and J by 0 bases, and 9 bases separated the two germline ends. Germline CDR1 SGHKS, CDR2 YYEKEE (reference sequence). This CDR3 is 15 amino acids long. CDR3 nucleotide sequence: TGTGCCAGCAGCTTCATCGGGAACTCTGGAAACACCATATATTTT. Its protein product is CASSFIGNSGNTIYF.

DNA for the CDR3: TGTGCCAGCTCACCCCGGGACTCCCTTTTGGGGGATCAGCCCCAGCATTTT. Translation: CASSPRDSLLGDQPQHF. The chain is built from TRBV18 and TRBJ1-5, with D perhaps matching TRBD1 (5 bases). The CDR3 loop spans 17 amino acids. V dropped 3 bases and J dropped 5 bases, with 20 bases sitting between them. Per the germline V gene, CDR1 is KGHSH and CDR2 is LQKENI.

V gene TRBV5-1 combines with J gene TRBJ2-7; tentative D call: TRBD1 (5 bases). In germline, CDR1 is SGHRS, CDR2 YFSETQ. V shed 1 base and J shed 0 bases, with 8 bases lying between them. This CDR3 is 14 amino acids long. CDR3 bases: TGCGCCAGCAGCTTGTTCGACAGCTCCTACGAGCAGTACTTC. Encoded protein: CASSLFDSSYEQYF. Drawing the rest from reference TRBV5-1 and TRBJ2-7, the complete variable domain is KAGVTQTPRYLIKTRGQQVTLSCSPISGHRSVSWYQQTPGQGLQFLFEYFSETQRNKGNFPGRFSGRQFSNSRSEMNVSTLELGDSALYLCASSLFDSSYEQYFGPGTRLTVT.

In its sample, this clone was seen a few times. V is TRBV4-2 and J is TRBJ2-7, with a weak D call TRBD1 (6 bases). Germline loops: CDR1 LGHNA, CDR2 YNFKEQ. This CDR3 region has 14 residues. Trimming stripped 7 bases from V and 0 bases from J, with 13 bases between. CDR3 nucleotide sequence: TGTGCCAGCAAACTGGGGGCCCGCTCCTACGAGCAGTACTTC. It is translated as CASKLGARSYEQYF.

The chain employs TRBV7-7 and TRBJ2-1; 7 bases fit TRBD2. The CDR3 runs to 17 residues. Germline V gives CDR1 SSHAT, CDR2 FNYEAQ (reference sequence). With 6 bases clipped from V and 0 bases from J, the junction kept 11 bases outside the gene matches. The chain's CDR3 is CASSPWTRPLSYNEQFF. The CDR3 coding sequence is TGTGCCAGCAGTCCCTGGACTAGGCCCCTCTCCTACAATGAGCAGTTCTTC.

The chain recombines TRBV5-1 with TRBJ1-4; maybe TRBD1 (5 bases). The germline V and J ends were trimmed by 3 bases and 4 bases, with 13 bases remaining between them. The germline V gene has CDR1 SGHRS and CDR2 YFSETQ. This CDR3 contains 15 residues. This CDR3 reads CASSWSGTGNEKLFF. Written as DNA, the CDR3 is TGCGCCAGCAGCTGGTCCGGGACTGGTAATGAAAAACTGTTTTTT.

The genes are TRBV6-2 or TRBV6-3 and TRBJ1-5; possible D gene TRBD1, 6 bases. The CDR3 is made up of 16 amino acids. Between the trimmed V and J ends, which lost 6 bases and 2 bases, there was a span of 17 bases. CDR1 MNHEY and CDR2 SVGEGT come from the germline V gene. The CDR3 DNA sequence: TGTGCCAGCAGCAGGAATACAGGGCTCGGCAATCAGCCCCAGCATTTT. Translating gives CASSRNTGLGNQPQHF.

This rearrangement joins TRBV27 to TRBJ2-6; 9 positions agree with TRBD1. V was pared by 2 bases and J by 2 bases, with 1 base of the junction left unmatched. The CDR3 spans 16 residues. From germline, CDR1 is MNHEY and CDR2 SMNVEV (reference sequence). CDR3 residues: CASSLGDRAGANVLTF. The CDR3 nucleotides read TGTGCCAGCAGTTTAGGGGACAGGGCTGGGGCCAACGTCCTGACTTTC.

The V gene is TRBV5-1, the J gene TRBJ1-4, with 9 nucleotides matching TRBD1. The ends lost 0 bases at V and 8 bases at J; junction bases unmatched: 11. The CDR3 has 17 residues. Germline V gene data show CDR1 as SGHRS and CDR2 as YFSETQ. The CDR3 region has the DNA TGCGCCAGCAGCTTGGGCACCACAGGGGGCGATGAAGAAAAACTGTTTTTT. It codes for CASSLGTTGGDEEKLFF. Supplemented by reference TRBV5-1 and TRBJ1-4, the full variable domain reads KAGVTQTPRYLIKTRGQQVTLSCSPISGHRSVSWYQQTPGQGLQFLFEYFSETQRNKGNFPGRFSGRQFSNSRSEMNVSTLELGDSALYLCASSLGTTGGDEEKLFFGSGTQLSVL.

The rearrangement joins TRBV28 to TRBJ2-5; TRBD2 is a possible D gene (7 bases). Trimming shortened V by 8 bases and J by 0 bases, and 16 bases separated the two germline ends. Per germline, CDR1 MDHEN and CDR2 SYDVKM. The CDR3 contains 15 residues. CDR3 in DNA: TGTGCCAGCGGGGGGGCAGCTTGGTACCAAGAGACCCAGTACTTC. This gives the protein CASGGAAWYQETQYF.